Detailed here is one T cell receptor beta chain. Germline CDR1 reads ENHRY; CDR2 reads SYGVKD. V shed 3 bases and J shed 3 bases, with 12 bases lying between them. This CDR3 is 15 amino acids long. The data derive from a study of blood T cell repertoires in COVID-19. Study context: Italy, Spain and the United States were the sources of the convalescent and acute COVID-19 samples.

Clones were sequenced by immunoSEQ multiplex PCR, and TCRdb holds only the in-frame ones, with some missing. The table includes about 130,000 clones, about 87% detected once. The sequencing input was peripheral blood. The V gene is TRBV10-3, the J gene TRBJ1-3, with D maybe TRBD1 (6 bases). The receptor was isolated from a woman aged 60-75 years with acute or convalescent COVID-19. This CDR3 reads CAISDIGGLGNTIYF. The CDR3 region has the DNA TGTGCCATCAGTGACATTGGGGGCCTTGGAAACACCATATATTTT.